This entry lists 30 T cell receptor beta chains sequenced from one sample in a study of cytomegalovirus exposure and HLA in healthy donors. The PCR was carried out with 60 Vbeta primers and 13 Jbeta primers. Some clones are missing from TCRdb's copy, which holds only in-frame ones; the method was immunoSEQ multiplex PCR. The sample has about 190,000 clones, 80% to 90% seen once. Sample: PBMCs. These receptor sequences come from a man aged 35 to 55 in good health and CMV-seropositive.

This clone showed up just once. This chain links TRBV6-5 with TRBJ2-2; possibly TRBD1 for D (7 bases). Trimming removed 10 bases at V and 5 bases at J, with 20 bases between. Germline V gene data show CDR1 as MNHEY and CDR2 as SVGAGI. The CDR3 sequence is 15 residues long. CDR3 bases: TGTGCCACCCAAGTTGGAGGGGGCAGAACCGGGGAGCTGTTTTTT. Protein: CATQVGGGRTGELFF.

V usage is TRBV2 and J usage is TRBJ1-5; TRBD1 aligns across 7 bases. The CDR3 is 15 amino acids. The germline V gene encodes CDR1 SNHLY and CDR2 FYNNEI. The junction had 13 bases not matched to a gene; V was cut back by 7 bases and J by 7 bases. Written as DNA, the CDR3 is TGTGCCAGCACCACCCTCCCACAGGGGCCCCAGCCCCAGCATTTT. This codes for CASTTLPQGPQPQHF.

CDR3: CASSFRQGKGNQPQHF. The CDR3 nucleotides read TGTGCCAGCAGTTTCCGACAGGGAAAGGGCAATCAGCCCCAGCATTTT. J is TRBJ1-5 and V is TRBV28; 7 bases match TRBD1. Germline CDR1 reads MDHEN; CDR2 reads SYDVKM. J lost 2 bases, V lost 3 bases, and 7 bases had no gene match. The CDR3 has 16 amino acids.

With regard to this clone: Other DNA sequences in this specimen translate into the identical CDR3. The chain is built from TRBV18 and TRBJ2-5, with D tentatively TRBD1 (5 bases). CDR3 length equals 13 residues. Germline CDR1 KGHSH, CDR2 LQKENI. The V end was cut by 0 bases, the J end by 4 bases, with 6 bases between. CDR3 nucleotide sequence: TGTGCCAGCTCACCACCGGGGCGAGAGACCCAGTACTTC. It specifies CASSPPGRETQYF.

This clone was seen a single time. J is TRBJ2-3 and V is TRBV30; 13 bases map to TRBD2. CDR3 length: 17 residues. V was pared by 0 bases and J by 6 bases, with 9 bases of the junction left unmatched. CDR1 and CDR2 from the germline V gene are GTSNPN and SVGIG (reference sequence). The CDR3 bases are TGTGCCTGGAGTGTACGTCGGACTAGCGGGAGATCCGATACGCAGTATTTT. Protein: CAWSVRRTSGRSDTQYF. The complete variable domain, with remaining parts taken from reference TRBV30 and TRBJ2-3, reads SQTIHQWPATLVQPVGSPLSLECTVEGTSNPNLYWYRQAAGRGLQLLFYSVGIGQISSEVPQNLSASRPQDRQFILSSKKLLLSDSGFYLCAWSVRRTSGRSDTQYFGPGTRLTVL.

The chain recombines TRBV10-3 with TRBJ2-7; D perhaps matches TRBD1 (5 bases). V lost 5 bases and J 1 base, leaving 9 bases between the germline ends. This CDR3 comprises 13 residues. Germline V CDR1 and CDR2: ENHRY, SYGVKD. The CDR3 coding sequence is TGTGCCATCAGTAATGGACAATCCTACGAGCAGTACTTC. Translating it yields CAISNGQSYEQYF.

This CDR3 reads CASSCPPSDPSTDTQYF. The CDR3, as DNA: TGTGCCAGCAGTTGCCCCCCTAGCGATCCTAGCACAGATACGCAGTATTTT. The rearrangement uses TRBV2 and TRBJ2-3; D perhaps matches TRBD2 (6 bases). This CDR3 comprises 17 residues. In germline, CDR1 is SNHLY, CDR2 FYNNEI. V lost 5 bases and J lost 0, with 18 bases in between.

The sample holds a few counts of this clone. This chain links TRBV6-1 with TRBJ2-1, with D tentatively TRBD2 (5 bases). V lost 7 bases, J lost 0 bases, and 10 bases lay in between. There are 14 residues in the CDR3. CDR1 is MNHNS and CDR2 is SASEGT in the germline V gene. DNA for the CDR3: TGTGCCAGCACTTTAGACTACTCCTACAATGAGCAGTTCTTC. Its protein product is CASTLDYSYNEQFF.

V usage is TRBV20-1 and J usage is TRBJ1-1; TRBD1 might be the D (5 bases). The CDR3 sequence is 11 residues long. Germline V gene lookup returns CDR1 DFQATT and CDR2 SNEGSKA (reference sequence). Trimming stripped 6 bases from V and 10 bases from J, with 15 bases between. The CDR3 sequence: CSATGGVRAFF. In nucleotides, the CDR3 is TGCAGTGCGACCGGAGGGGTACGAGCTTTCTTT.

V and J are TRBV5-4 and TRBJ2-2; 10 bases agree with TRBD2. Germline values: CDR1 SGHNT, CDR2 YYREEE (reference sequence). The CDR3 consists of 16 residues. V was pared by 3 bases and J by 2 bases, with 4 bases of the junction left unmatched. The CDR3 sequence: CASSSLAGGNTGELFF. The DNA for the CDR3 is TGTGCCAGCAGCTCGTTAGCGGGAGGTAACACCGGGGAGCTGTTTTTT.

This clone was detected only a few times. This chain uses TRBV7-9 with TRBJ1-2, with 10 bases identical to TRBD1. The V gene's germline CDR1 is SEHNR and CDR2 FQNEAQ (reference sequence). V lost 1 base to trimming and J lost 3 bases; unmatched junction nucleotides: 2. The CDR3 is 15 amino acids. The CDR3 sequence is CASSLGGTGDYGYTF. DNA of the CDR3: TGTGCCAGCAGCTTAGGGGGGACAGGGGACTATGGCTACACCTTC.

This chain uses TRBV4-1 with TRBJ2-1, with TRBD2 matching over 7 bases. The CDR3 covers 16 residues. The J segment lost 2 bases and the V segment lost 2 bases, leaving 6 bases of the junction unmatched. CDR1 and CDR2 (germline): MGHRA, YSYEKL. Written as DNA, the CDR3 is TGCGCCAGCAGCCAAATGAGCGGGACCACCTACAATGAGCAGTTCTTC. Translating gives CASSQMSGTTYNEQFF.

The J gene is TRBJ2-5, the V gene TRBV10-3, with TRBD2 identical over 7 bases. The CDR3 loop spans 14 amino acids. V shed 11 bases and J 2 bases; nucleotides not matched to a gene: 11. Looked up from germline, CDR1 is ENHRY and CDR2 is SYGVKD. CDR3 nucleotide sequence: TGTGCCTCCTCCCGGGGGGACTTTCAAGAGACCCAGTACTTC. It translates to CASSRGDFQETQYF.

The chain combines TRBV29-1 with TRBJ2-2, with a weak D call TRBD2 (5 bases). The CDR3 extends over 13 amino acids. Germline V CDR1 and CDR2: SQVTM, ANQGSEA. The V end was cut by 1 base, the J end by 5 bases, with 8 bases between. CDR3 coding DNA: TGCAGCGTTGAAGCCTCGGGGACCGGGGAGCTGTTTTTT. It specifies CSVEASGTGELFF.

This chain joins TRBV7-2 and TRBJ1-2; 8 bases are shared with TRBD1. Germline V gene data show CDR1 as SGHTA and CDR2 as FQGNSA. This CDR3 is built from 13 residues. V lost 5 bases to trimming and J lost 7 bases; unmatched junction nucleotides: 6. DNA for the CDR3: TGTGCCAGCAGCCGAGCAGGGGGCACTGGCTACACCTTC. Its translation: CASSRAGGTGYTF. The whole variable domain, filled in from reference TRBV7-2 and TRBJ1-2, reads GAGVSQSPSNKVTEKGKDVELRCDPISGHTALYWYRQSLGQGLEFLIYFQGNSAPDKSGLPSDRFSAERTGGSVSTLTIQRTQQEDSAVYLCASSRAGGTGYTFGSGTRLTVV.

This clone has just a few counts. The chain employs TRBV19 and TRBJ1-5; TRBD1 matches 7 bases. The CDR3 sequence is 14 residues long. Trimming removed 5 bases from V and 2 bases from J; junction bases left unmatched: 3. Looked up from germline, CDR1 is LNHDA and CDR2 is SQIVND (reference sequence). This chain's CDR3 is CASSSQGGNQPQHF. CDR3 coding DNA: TGTGCCAGTAGTTCTCAGGGGGGCAATCAGCCCCAGCATTTT.

The chain combines TRBV11-3 with TRBJ2-1; 14 positions agree with TRBD2. With 6 bases clipped from V and 7 bases from J, the junction kept 5 bases outside the gene matches. Germline-derived CDR1 and CDR2 are SGHNT and YENEEA. This CDR3 contains 15 residues. The CDR3 DNA reads TGTGCCAGCAGTCCCGGACTAGCGGGAGGTAATGAGCAGTTCTTC. Translated, it gives CASSPGLAGGNEQFF.

The chain links TRBV7-7 to TRBJ2-1; TRBD2 matches at 8 bases. J lost 9 bases, V lost 4 bases, and 14 bases had no gene match. Per germline, CDR1 SSHAT and CDR2 FNYEAQ (reference sequence). This CDR3 contains 16 residues. CDR3 loop: CASSSGGVASRGEQFF. The CDR3 region has the DNA TGTGCCAGCAGCTCCGGGGGGGTAGCATCGAGAGGTGAGCAGTTCTTC. The variable domain in full, with the rest retrieved from reference TRBV7-7 and TRBJ2-1, is GAGVSQSPRYKVTKRGQDVTLRCDPISSHATLYWYQQALGQGPEFLTYFNYEAQPDKSGLPSDRFSAERPEGSISTLTIQRTEQRDSAMYRCASSSGGVASRGEQFFGPGTRLTVL.

The chain couples TRBV5-1 to TRBJ2-7, with TRBD2 matching over 11 bases. The J segment lost 1 base and the V segment lost 5 bases, leaving 2 bases of the junction unmatched. Germline V gene lookup returns CDR1 SGHRS and CDR2 YFSETQ. The CDR3 sequence is 14 residues long. CDR3 sequence: CASSGTSGSYEQYF. CDR3 in DNA: TGCGCCAGCAGTGGGACTAGCGGTTCCTACGAGCAGTACTTC.

This sequence joins TRBV6-5 and TRBJ2-7; TRBD2 matches at 7 bases. With V trimmed by 2 bases and J by 0 bases, 7 bases remained unmatched. This CDR3 comprises 16 residues. The germline gives CDR1 MNHEY, CDR2 SVGAGI. This CDR3 reads CASSYNGGSPSYEQYF. The CDR3 nucleotides read TGTGCCAGCAGTTACAACGGGGGGTCCCCCTCCTACGAGCAGTACTTC.

The table lists this clone with a count of one. The CDR3 DNA reads as TGTGCCAGCAGTTTCGGGACTAGCGAGTTCTTC. Protein product: CASSFGTSEFF. J is TRBJ2-1 and V is TRBV25-1; 10 bases map to TRBD2. The CDR3 covers 11 residues. Germline V gene lookup returns CDR1 MGHDK and CDR2 SYGVNS. Trimming at V came to 5 bases and at J to 14 bases, leaving 3 bases not matched to a gene. Complete variable domain (other parts from reference TRBV25-1 and TRBJ2-1): EADIYQTPRYLVIGTGKKITLECSQTMGHDKMYWYQQDPGMELHLIHYSYGVNSTEKGDLSSESTVSRIRTEHFPLTLESARPSHTSQYLCASSFGTSEFFGPGTRLTVL.

The CDR3 reads CASSWELAGGLKNIQYF. The DNA of the CDR3 is TGTGCCAGCAGCTGGGAGTTAGCGGGAGGGCTCAAAAACATTCAGTACTTC. V and J are TRBV5-5 and TRBJ2-4; 11 nucleotides line up with TRBD2. CDR1 is SGHKS and CDR2 is YYEKEE in the germline V gene (reference sequence). With 3 bases clipped from V and 3 bases from J, the junction kept 8 bases outside the gene matches. This CDR3 region has 17 residues.

The gene calls are TRBV5-1 and TRBJ1-4; no definite D call. The ends were cut back, 1 base at V and 2 bases at J, with 9 bases in the middle. Germline V gene sequence: CDR1 SGHRS, CDR2 YFSETQ. The CDR3 is made up of 15 amino acids. DNA for the CDR3: TGCGCCAGCAGCTTGAACCCAGGCACTAATGAAAAACTGTTTTTT. Translating gives CASSLNPGTNEKLFF.

This clone was found a few times. This chain links TRBV28 with TRBJ2-1, with TRBD2 matching 7 bases. Looked up from germline, CDR1 is MDHEN and CDR2 is SYDVKM. V trimming: 1 base; J trimming: 0 bases; junction bases outside the gene matches: 0. The CDR3 contains 15 residues. CDR3 sequence: CASSLLAGSYNEQFF. The CDR3 DNA reads TGTGCCAGCAGTTTATTAGCGGGCTCCTACAATGAGCAGTTCTTC.

This clone appeared a few times. The junction and the germline gene differ at one end; a read error may be behind it. The chain is built from TRBV7-9 and TRBJ2-7; 7 bases align to TRBD2. CDR1 is SEHNR and CDR2 is FQNEAQ in the germline V gene (reference sequence). CDR3 size: 19 residues. The CDR3 bases are TGTTCCAGCAGCTTATCGGGGTGGGCGGGAGCCAAGCGGTCCTACGAGCAGTACTTC. It yields the protein CSSSLSGWAGAKRSYEQYF.

The V and J genes are TRBV18 and TRBJ2-1, with TRBD2 matching 12 bases. With V trimmed by 4 bases and J by 10 bases, 11 bases remained unmatched. The CDR3 extends over 16 amino acids. Germline V lookup: CDR1 KGHSH, CDR2 LQKENI. The CDR3 loop reads CASSLGTSGSHSEQFF. CDR3 nucleotide sequence: TGTGCCAGCTCACTAGGGACTAGCGGGTCCCACTCCGAGCAGTTCTTC.

The rearrangement joins TRBV14 to TRBJ2-5; TRBD2 matches at 8 bases. Germline V CDR1 and CDR2: SGHDN, FVKESK. This CDR3 has 16 residues. J lost 3 bases, V lost 5 bases, and 11 bases had no gene match. For the CDR3, the DNA is TGTGCCAGCAGCTTCGAGCGGGAGTGGGGAAAAGAGACCCAGTACTTC. It specifies CASSFEREWGKETQYF.

Written as DNA, the CDR3 is TGTGCCAGCAGCTTAGAAAATATATGGACAGGGGCCTCTAACTATGGCTACACCTTC. Its protein is CASSLENIWTGASNYGYTF. J is TRBJ1-2 and V is TRBV7-2; 9 bases map to TRBD1. CDR3 length: 19 amino acids. The germline V gene encodes CDR1 SGHTA and CDR2 FQGNSA. V lost 1 base, J lost 0 bases, and 12 bases stayed unmatched.

This clone was seen only once. CDR3 DNA sequence: TGTGCCAGCAGTATACGGACAGGGGGTAATGAAAAACTGTTTTTT. This encodes CASSIRTGGNEKLFF. The chain joins TRBV28 to TRBJ1-4; 10 nucleotides align to TRBD1. The CDR3 covers 15 residues. Germline-derived CDR1 and CDR2 are MDHEN and SYDVKM. The J segment lost 4 bases and the V segment lost 5 bases, leaving 4 bases of the junction unmatched.

This rearrangement joins TRBV6-6 to TRBJ2-7; possible D gene TRBD1, 5 bases. V lost 0 bases and J 1 base, leaving 10 bases between the germline ends. Germline assignment: CDR1 MNHNY and CDR2 SVGAGI (reference sequence). The length of the CDR3 is 15 residues. The CDR3 bases are TGTGCCAGCAGTTACTCTCCAGACAGTTCCTACGAGCAGTACTTC. Protein: CASSYSPDSSYEQYF.